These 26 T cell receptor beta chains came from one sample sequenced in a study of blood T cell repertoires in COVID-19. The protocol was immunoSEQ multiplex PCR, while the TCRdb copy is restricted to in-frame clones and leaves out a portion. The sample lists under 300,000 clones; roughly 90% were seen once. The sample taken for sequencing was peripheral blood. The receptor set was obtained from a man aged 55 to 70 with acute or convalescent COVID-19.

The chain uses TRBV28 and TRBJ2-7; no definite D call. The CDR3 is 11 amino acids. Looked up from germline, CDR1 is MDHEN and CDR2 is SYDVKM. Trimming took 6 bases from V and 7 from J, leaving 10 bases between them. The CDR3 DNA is TGTGCCAGCAGCTCACCCGGGGAGCAGTACTTC. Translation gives CASSSPGEQYF.

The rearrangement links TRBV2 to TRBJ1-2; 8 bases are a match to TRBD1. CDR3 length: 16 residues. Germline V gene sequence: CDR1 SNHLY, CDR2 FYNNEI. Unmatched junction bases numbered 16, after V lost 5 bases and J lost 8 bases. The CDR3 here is CASSPLLTGALVGYTF. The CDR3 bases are TGTGCCAGCAGTCCTCTTCTGACAGGGGCGTTAGTCGGCTACACCTTC.

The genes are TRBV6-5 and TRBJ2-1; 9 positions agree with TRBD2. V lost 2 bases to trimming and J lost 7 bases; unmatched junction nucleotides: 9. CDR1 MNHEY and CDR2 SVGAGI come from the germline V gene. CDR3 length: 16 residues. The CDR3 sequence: CASSYRRGRARNEQFF. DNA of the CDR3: TGTGCCAGCAGTTACCGGCGCGGGAGGGCGAGAAATGAGCAGTTCTTC.

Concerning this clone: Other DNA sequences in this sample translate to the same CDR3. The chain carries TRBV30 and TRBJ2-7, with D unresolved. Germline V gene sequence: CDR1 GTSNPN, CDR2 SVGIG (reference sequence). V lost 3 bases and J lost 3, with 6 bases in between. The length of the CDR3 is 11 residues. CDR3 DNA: TGTGCCTGGAGGTCGAGCTACGAGCAGTACTTC. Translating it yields CAWRSSYEQYF. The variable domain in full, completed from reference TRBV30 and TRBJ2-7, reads SQTIHQWPATLVQPVGSPLSLECTVEGTSNPNLYWYRQAAGRGLQLLFYSVGIGQISSEVPQNLSASRPQDRQFILSSKKLLLSDSGFYLCAWRSSYEQYFGPGTRLTVT.

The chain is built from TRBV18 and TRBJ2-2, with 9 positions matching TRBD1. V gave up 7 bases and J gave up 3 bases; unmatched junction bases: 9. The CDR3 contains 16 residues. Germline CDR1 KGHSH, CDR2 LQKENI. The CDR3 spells CASFPWRTGDTGELFF. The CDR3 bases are TGTGCCAGCTTTCCTTGGCGGACAGGGGACACCGGGGAGCTGTTTTTT.

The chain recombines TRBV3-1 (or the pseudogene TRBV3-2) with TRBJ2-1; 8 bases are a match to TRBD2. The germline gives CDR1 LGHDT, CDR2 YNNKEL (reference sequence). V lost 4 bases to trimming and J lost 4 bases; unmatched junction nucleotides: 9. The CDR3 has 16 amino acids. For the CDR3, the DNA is TGTGCCAGCAGCCTTCCTAGGACTAGCCGTTACAATGAGCAGTTCTTC. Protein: CASSLPRTSRYNEQFF.

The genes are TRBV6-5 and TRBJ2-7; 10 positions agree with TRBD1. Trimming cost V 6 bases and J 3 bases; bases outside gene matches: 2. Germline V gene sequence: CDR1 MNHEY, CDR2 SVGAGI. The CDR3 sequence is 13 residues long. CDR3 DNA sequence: TGTGCCAGCAGGACAGGGGGCATCTACGAGCAGTACTTC. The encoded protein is CASRTGGIYEQYF.

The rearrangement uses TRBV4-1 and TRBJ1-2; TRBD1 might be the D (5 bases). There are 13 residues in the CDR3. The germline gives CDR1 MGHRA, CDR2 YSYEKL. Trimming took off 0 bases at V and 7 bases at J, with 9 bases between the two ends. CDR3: CASSQETALGYTF. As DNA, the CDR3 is TGCGCCAGCAGCCAAGAGACAGCTCTTGGCTACACCTTC.

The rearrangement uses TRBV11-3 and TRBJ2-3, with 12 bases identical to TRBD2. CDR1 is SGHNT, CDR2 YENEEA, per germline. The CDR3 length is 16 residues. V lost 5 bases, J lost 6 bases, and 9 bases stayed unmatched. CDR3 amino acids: CASSPTSGRITDTQYF. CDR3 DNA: TGTGCCAGCAGCCCCACTAGCGGGAGGATCACCGATACGCAGTATTTT.

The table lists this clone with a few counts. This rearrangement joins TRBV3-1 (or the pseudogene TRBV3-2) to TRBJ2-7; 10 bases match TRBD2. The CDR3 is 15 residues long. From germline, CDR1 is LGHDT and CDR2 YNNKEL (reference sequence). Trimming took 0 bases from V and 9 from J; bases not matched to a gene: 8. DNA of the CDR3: TGTGCCAGCAGCCAAGAAATCAGCGGGAGGGCCGGGCAGTACTTC. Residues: CASSQEISGRAGQYF.

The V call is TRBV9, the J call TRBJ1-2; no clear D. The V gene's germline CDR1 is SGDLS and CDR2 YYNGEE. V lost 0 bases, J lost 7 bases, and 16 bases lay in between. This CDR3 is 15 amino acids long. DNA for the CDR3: TGTGCCAGCAGCGTAGCAGAATCGGCAGCGGGTGGCTACACCTTC. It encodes CASSVAESAAGGYTF.

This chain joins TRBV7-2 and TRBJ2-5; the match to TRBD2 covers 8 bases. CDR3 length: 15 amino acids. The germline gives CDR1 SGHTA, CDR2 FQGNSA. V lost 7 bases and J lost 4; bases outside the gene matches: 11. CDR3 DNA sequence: TGTGCCAGCACCCAGGGACTAGGTTTAGGAGAGACCCAGTACTTC. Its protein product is CASTQGLGLGETQYF.

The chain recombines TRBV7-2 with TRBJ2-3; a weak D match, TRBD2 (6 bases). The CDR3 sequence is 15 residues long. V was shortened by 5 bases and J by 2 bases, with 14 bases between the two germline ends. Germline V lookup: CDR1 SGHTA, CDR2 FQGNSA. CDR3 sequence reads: CASSPRTTATDTQYF. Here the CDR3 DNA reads TGTGCCAGCAGCCCTCGGACTACAGCCACAGATACGCAGTATTTT.

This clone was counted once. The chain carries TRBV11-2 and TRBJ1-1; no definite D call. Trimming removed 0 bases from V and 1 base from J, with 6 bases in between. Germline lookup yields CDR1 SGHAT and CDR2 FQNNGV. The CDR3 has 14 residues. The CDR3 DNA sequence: TGTGCCAGCAGCTTAGAGCCGGGGAACACTGAAGCTTTCTTT. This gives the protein CASSLEPGNTEAFF.

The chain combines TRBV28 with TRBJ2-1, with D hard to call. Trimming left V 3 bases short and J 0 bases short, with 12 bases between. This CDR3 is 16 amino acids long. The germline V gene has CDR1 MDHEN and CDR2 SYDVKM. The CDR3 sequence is CASSFLDTTSYNEQFF. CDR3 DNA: TGTGCCAGCAGTTTTCTAGATACGACCTCCTACAATGAGCAGTTCTTC. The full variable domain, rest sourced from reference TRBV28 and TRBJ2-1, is DVKVTQSSRYLVKRTGEKVFLECVQDMDHENMFWYRQDPGLGLRLIYFSYDVKMKEKGDIPEGYSVSREKKERFSLILESASTNQTSMYLCASSFLDTTSYNEQFFGPGTRLTVL.

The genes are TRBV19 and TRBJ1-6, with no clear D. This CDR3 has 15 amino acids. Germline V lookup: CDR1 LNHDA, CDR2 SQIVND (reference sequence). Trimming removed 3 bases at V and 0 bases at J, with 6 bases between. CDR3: CASSIESSYNSPLHF. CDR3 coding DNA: TGTGCCAGTAGTATTGAGAGCTCCTATAATTCACCCCTCCACTTT.

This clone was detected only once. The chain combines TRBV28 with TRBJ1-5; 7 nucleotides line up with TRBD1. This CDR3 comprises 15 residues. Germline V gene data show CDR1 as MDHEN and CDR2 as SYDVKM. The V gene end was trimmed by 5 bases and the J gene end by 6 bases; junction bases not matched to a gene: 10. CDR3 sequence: CASSPAGTAGQPQHF. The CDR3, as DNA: TGTGCCAGCAGTCCCGCCGGGACAGCCGGTCAGCCCCAGCATTTT.

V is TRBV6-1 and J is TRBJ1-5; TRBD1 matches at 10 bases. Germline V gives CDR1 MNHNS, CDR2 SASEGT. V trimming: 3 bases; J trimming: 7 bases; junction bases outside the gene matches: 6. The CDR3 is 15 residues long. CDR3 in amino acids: CASSEGDRGGQPQHF. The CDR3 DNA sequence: TGTGCCAGCAGTGAGGGGGACAGGGGTGGCCAGCCCCAGCATTTT.

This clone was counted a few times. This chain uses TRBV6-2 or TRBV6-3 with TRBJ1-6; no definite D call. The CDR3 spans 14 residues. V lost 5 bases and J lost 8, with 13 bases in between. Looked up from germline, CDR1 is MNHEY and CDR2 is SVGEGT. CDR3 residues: CASSKQIGDSPLHF. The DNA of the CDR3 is TGTGCCAGCAGTAAGCAAATCGGGGATTCACCCCTCCACTTT.

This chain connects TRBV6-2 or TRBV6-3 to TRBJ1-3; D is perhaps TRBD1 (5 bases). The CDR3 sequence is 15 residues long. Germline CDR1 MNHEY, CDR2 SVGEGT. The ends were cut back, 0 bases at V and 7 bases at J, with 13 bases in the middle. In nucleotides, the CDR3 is TGTGCCAGCAGTTACTCATCCCAGGGATGGAACACCATATATTTT. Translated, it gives CASSYSSQGWNTIYF.

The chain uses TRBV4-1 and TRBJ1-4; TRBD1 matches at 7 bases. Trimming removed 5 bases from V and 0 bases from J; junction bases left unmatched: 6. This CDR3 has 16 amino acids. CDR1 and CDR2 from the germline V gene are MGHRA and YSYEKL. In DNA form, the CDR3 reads TGCGCCAGCAGCGACCGGGACAGTGCAACTAATGAAAAACTGTTTTTT. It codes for CASSDRDSATNEKLFF.

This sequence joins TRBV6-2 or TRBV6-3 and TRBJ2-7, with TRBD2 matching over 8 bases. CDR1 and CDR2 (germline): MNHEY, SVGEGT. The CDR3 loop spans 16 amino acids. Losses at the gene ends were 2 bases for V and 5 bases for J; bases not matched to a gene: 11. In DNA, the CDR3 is TGTGCCAGCAGTTACGACCTGAGGGCGGGGGGCCACGAGCAGTACTTC. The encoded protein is CASSYDLRAGGHEQYF.

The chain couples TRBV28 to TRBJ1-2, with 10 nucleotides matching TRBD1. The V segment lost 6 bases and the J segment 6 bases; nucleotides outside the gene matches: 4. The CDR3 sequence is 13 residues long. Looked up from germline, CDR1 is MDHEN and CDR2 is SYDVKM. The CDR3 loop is CASRRTGGNGYTF. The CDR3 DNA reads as TGTGCCAGCAGACGGACAGGGGGTAATGGCTACACCTTC.

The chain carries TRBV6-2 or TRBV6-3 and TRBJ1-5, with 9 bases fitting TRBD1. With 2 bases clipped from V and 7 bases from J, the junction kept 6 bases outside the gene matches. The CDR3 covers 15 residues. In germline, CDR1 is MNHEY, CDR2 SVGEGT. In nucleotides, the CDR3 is TGTGCCAGCAGTTACAACCGGGACAGGGCCCAGCCCCAGCATTTT. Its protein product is CASSYNRDRAQPQHF.

The CDR3 loop is CASSLGAGGLDTQYF. CDR3 DNA: TGCGCCAGCAGCTTGGGCGCGGGAGGGTTGGATACGCAGTATTTT. V gene TRBV5-1 combines with J gene TRBJ2-3; 9 bases map to TRBD2. The J segment lost 6 bases and the V segment lost 0 bases, leaving 5 bases of the junction unmatched. Germline assignment: CDR1 SGHRS and CDR2 YFSETQ. The CDR3 is 15 residues long.

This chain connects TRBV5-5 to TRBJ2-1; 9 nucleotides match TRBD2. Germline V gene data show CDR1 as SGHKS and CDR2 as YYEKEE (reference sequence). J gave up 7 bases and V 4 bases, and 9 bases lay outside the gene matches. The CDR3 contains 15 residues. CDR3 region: CASSELAGTANEQFF. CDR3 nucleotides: TGTGCCAGCAGCGAGCTAGCGGGAACGGCAAATGAGCAGTTCTTC.